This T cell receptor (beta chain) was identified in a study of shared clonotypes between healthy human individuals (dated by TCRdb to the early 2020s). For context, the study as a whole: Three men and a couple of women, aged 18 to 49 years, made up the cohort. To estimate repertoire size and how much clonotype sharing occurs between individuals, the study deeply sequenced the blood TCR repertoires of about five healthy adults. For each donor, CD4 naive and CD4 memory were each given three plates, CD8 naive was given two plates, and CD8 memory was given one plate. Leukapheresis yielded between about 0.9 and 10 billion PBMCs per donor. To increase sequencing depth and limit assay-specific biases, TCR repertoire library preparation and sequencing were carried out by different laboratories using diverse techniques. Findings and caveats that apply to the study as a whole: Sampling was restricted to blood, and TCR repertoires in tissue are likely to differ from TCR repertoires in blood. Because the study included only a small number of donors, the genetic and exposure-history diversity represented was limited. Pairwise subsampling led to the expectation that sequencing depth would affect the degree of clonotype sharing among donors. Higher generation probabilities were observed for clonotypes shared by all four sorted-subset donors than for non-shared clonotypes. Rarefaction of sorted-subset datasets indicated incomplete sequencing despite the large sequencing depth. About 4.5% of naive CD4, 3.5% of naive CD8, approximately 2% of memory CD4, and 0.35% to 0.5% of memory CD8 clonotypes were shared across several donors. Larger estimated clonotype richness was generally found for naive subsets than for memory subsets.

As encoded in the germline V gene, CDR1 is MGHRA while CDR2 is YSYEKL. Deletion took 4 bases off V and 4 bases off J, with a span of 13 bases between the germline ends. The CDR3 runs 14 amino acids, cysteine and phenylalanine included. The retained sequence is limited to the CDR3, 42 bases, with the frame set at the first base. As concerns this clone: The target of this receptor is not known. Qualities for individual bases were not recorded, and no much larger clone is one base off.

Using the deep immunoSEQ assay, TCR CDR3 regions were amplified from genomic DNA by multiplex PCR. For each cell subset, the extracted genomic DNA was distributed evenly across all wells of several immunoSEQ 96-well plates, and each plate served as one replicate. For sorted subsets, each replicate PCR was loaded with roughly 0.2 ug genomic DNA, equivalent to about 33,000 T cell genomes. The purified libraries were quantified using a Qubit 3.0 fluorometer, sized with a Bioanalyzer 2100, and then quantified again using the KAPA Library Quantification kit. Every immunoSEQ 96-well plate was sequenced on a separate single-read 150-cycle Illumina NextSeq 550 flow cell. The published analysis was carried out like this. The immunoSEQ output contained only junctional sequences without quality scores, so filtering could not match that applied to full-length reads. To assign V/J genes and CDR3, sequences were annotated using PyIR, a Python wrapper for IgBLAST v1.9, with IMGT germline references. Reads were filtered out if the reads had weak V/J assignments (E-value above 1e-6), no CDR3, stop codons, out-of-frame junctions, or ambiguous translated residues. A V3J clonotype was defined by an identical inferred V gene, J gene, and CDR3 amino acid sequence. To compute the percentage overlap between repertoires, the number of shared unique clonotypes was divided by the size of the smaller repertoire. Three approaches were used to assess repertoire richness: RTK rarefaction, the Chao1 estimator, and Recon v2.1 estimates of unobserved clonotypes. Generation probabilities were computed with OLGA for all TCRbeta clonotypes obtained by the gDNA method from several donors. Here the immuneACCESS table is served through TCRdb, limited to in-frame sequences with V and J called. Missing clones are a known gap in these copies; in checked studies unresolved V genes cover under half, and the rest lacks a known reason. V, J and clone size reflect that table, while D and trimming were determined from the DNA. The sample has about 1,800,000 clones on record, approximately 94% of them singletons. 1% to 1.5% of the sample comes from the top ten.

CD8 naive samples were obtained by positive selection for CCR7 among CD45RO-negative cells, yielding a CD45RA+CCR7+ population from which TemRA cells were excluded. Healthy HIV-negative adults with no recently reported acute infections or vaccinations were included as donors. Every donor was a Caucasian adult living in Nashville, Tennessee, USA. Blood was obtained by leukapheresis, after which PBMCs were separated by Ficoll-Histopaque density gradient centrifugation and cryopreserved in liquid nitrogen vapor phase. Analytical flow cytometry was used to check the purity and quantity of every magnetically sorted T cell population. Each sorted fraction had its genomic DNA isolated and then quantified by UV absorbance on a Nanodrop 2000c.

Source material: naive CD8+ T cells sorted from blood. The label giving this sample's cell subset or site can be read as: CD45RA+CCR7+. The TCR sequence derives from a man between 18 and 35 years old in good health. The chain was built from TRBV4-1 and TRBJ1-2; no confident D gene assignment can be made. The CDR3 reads CASSRLDVGYGYTF. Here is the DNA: TGCGCCAGCAGCCGCCTAGACGTCGGCTATGGCTACACCTTC.